A single sample is the source of the 30 T cell receptor beta chains below, sequenced in a study of cytomegalovirus exposure and HLA in healthy donors. Use of 60 Vbeta and 13 Jbeta primers characterized the PCR. The method was immunoSEQ multiplex PCR; TCRdb's version includes in-frame clones alone and lacks a portion of them. The table includes approximately 91,000 clones, around nine tenths detected once. The specimen was PBMCs. The receptors stem from a man aged 25-45 years in good health and CMV-seropositive.

The chain combines TRBV6-5 with TRBJ1-5; D is unresolved. The V gene lost 6 bases and the J gene lost 4 bases, with 10 bases spanning the gap. Germline values: CDR1 MNHEY, CDR2 SVGAGI. The CDR3 is 13 residues long. The CDR3 region has the DNA TGTGCCAGCAGCTCGACGGAGAATCAGCCCCAGCATTTT. This sequence encodes CASSSTENQPQHF.

The chain combines TRBV27 with TRBJ2-1; D not certain. CDR3 size: 13 residues. Germline lookup yields CDR1 MNHEY and CDR2 SMNVEV (reference sequence). Trimming removed 3 bases at V and 6 bases at J, with 9 bases between. CDR3 residues: CASSLISGNEQFF. The CDR3 DNA reads TGTGCCAGCAGTTTGATTTCCGGCAATGAGCAGTTCTTC.

This clone has only a few counts. The chain couples TRBV28 to TRBJ1-2, with a possible D match to TRBD1 (5 bases). The V end lost 3 bases, the J end lost 5 bases, and 16 bases lay between the germline ends. Germline CDR1 is MDHEN and CDR2 is SYDVKM. The CDR3 totals 15 residues. The CDR3 protein is CASSLSGPGTYGYTF. CDR3 bases: TGTGCCAGCAGTTTGTCGGGCCCAGGGACTTATGGCTACACCTTC.

In this sample, this clone turned up once. The rearrangement links TRBV29-1 to TRBJ2-7, with a possible D match to TRBD2 (6 bases). In germline, CDR1 is SQVTM, CDR2 ANQGSEA. The CDR3 is made up of 12 amino acids. V was cut by 7 bases and J by 2 bases, with 12 bases left in between. The CDR3, as DNA: TGCAGCGGTGGAGGGGACCCCTACGAGCAGTACTTC. This codes for CSGGGDPYEQYF.

Points on this clone: The identical CDR3 is also encoded by other nucleotide sequences in the sample. The gene calls are TRBV5-1 and TRBJ2-3; TRBD1 matches 7 bases. Germline values: CDR1 SGHRS, CDR2 YFSETQ. The CDR3 consists of 16 residues. V gave up 0 bases and J gave up 0 bases; unmatched junction bases: 4. The CDR3 bases are TGCGCCAGCAGCTTGGGACAGGGATTAAGCACAGATACGCAGTATTTT. Translation: CASSLGQGLSTDTQYF.

In this sample, this clone turned up a few times. The chain joins TRBV7-2 to TRBJ2-5, with 10 bases that match TRBD2. Germline V gene lookup returns CDR1 SGHTA and CDR2 FQGNSA. V lost 5 bases to trimming and J lost 0 bases; unmatched junction nucleotides: 6. CDR3 size: 16 residues. DNA of the CDR3: TGTGCCAGCAGCATACGGACTAGCGGCCACCAAGAGACCCAGTACTTC. Translating gives CASSIRTSGHQETQYF.

The V and J genes are TRBV29-1 and TRBJ2-5, with D possibly being TRBD1 (6 bases). CDR1 SQVTM and CDR2 ANQGSEA come from the germline V gene. This CDR3 contains 13 residues. The germline V and J ends were trimmed by 2 bases and 2 bases, with 9 bases remaining between them. In nucleotides, the CDR3 is TGCAGCGTTGAACGGACAGCTCAAGAGACCCAGTACTTC. Translating gives CSVERTAQETQYF.

The V call is TRBV19, the J call TRBJ2-1; D unclear. This CDR3 is 12 amino acids long. V dropped 1 base and J dropped 10 bases, with 8 bases sitting between them. Germline lookup yields CDR1 LNHDA and CDR2 SQIVND (reference sequence). The CDR3 here is CASSIGQAEQFF. Written as DNA, the CDR3 is TGTGCCAGTAGTATAGGTCAGGCGGAGCAGTTCTTC. Full variable domain (rest looked up from reference TRBV19 and TRBJ2-1): DGGITQSPKYLFRKEGQNVTLSCEQNLNHDAMYWYRQDPGQGLRLIYYSQIVNDFQKGDIAEGYSVSREKKESFPLTVTSAQKNPTAFYLCASSIGQAEQFFGPGTRLTVL.

V is TRBV11-2 and J is TRBJ2-7; D may be TRBD1 (5 bases). V was shortened by 5 bases and J by 3 bases, with 26 bases between the two germline ends. The CDR3 extends over 18 amino acids. Per the germline V gene, CDR1 is SGHAT and CDR2 is FQNNGV. The CDR3 is CASSPAKLQGIAIYEQYF. The CDR3 nucleotides are TGTGCCAGCAGCCCAGCAAAGCTGCAGGGTATTGCAATCTACGAGCAGTACTTC.

This clone was picked up one time. The V gene is TRBV9, the J gene TRBJ2-1; maybe TRBD2 (6 bases). The CDR3 consists of 16 residues. Trimming took off 4 bases at V and 0 bases at J, with 14 bases between the two ends. Germline values: CDR1 SGDLS, CDR2 YYNGEE. The CDR3 DNA is TGTGCCAGCAGCCAAACTAGCTTCAGCTCCTACAATGAGCAGTTCTTC. Translating gives CASSQTSFSSYNEQFF.

V and J are TRBV28 and TRBJ1-5; no clear D gene. Germline V gene lookup returns CDR1 MDHEN and CDR2 SYDVKM. This CDR3 spans 12 amino acids. V was clipped by 6 bases and J by 2 bases, with 5 bases between them. This chain's CDR3 is CASSEGNQPQHF. The CDR3 bases are TGTGCCAGCAGCGAGGGCAATCAGCCCCAGCATTTT.

Here the CDR3 reads CASSLGDRPWVSYEQYF. The DNA of the CDR3 is TGTGCCAGCAGCTTGGGGGACAGGCCCTGGGTGTCCTACGAGCAGTACTTC. The V and J genes are TRBV5-4 and TRBJ2-7; TRBD1 matches at 8 bases. V shed 0 bases and J 1 base; nucleotides not matched to a gene: 9. Germline CDR1 and CDR2: SGHNT and YYREEE (reference sequence). This CDR3 is built from 17 residues. The variable domain in full, with the rest retrieved from reference TRBV5-4 and TRBJ2-7, is ETGVTQSPTHLIKTRGQQVTLRCSSQSGHNTVSWYQQALGQGPQFIFQYYREEENGRGNFPPRFSGLQFPNYSSELNVNALELDDSALYLCASSLGDRPWVSYEQYFGPGTRLTVT.

In its sample, this clone was seen once. The V gene is TRBV18, the J gene TRBJ1-1; tentative D call: TRBD1 (5 bases). Germline V lookup: CDR1 KGHSH, CDR2 LQKENI. Trimming removed 3 bases at V and 1 base at J, with 12 bases between. CDR3 length equals 15 residues. The CDR3 DNA follows: TGTGCCAGCTCACCCGGAGCAGGGAAGAACACTGAAGCTTTCTTT. This sequence encodes CASSPGAGKNTEAFF. The variable domain in full, completed from reference TRBV18 and TRBJ1-1, reads NAGVMQNPRHLVRRRGQEARLRCSPMKGHSHVYWYRQLPEEGLKFMVYLQKENIIDESGMPKERFSAEFPKEGPSILRIQQVVRGDSAAYFCASSPGAGKNTEAFFGQGTRLTVV.

A few counts support this clone. The chain uses TRBV27 and TRBJ2-1, with D perhaps matching TRBD1 (6 bases). The ends were cut back, 6 bases at V and 9 bases at J, with 18 bases in the middle. The CDR3 consists of 14 residues. CDR1 is MNHEY and CDR2 is SMNVEV in the germline V gene (reference sequence). The CDR3 DNA reads TGTGCCAGCAGAGAGGTGACAGGTGGCGGTGAGCAGTTCTTC. Translated, it gives CASREVTGGGEQFF.

This clone was picked up a small number of times. The chain is built from TRBV5-1 and TRBJ2-2, with D perhaps matching TRBD2 (6 bases). Trimming stripped 3 bases from V and 5 bases from J, with 14 bases between. Germline lookup yields CDR1 SGHRS and CDR2 YFSETQ. This CDR3 is 15 amino acids long. The CDR3 reads CASSSVWEVTGELFF. The DNA of the CDR3 is TGCGCCAGCAGCTCTGTTTGGGAGGTGACCGGGGAGCTGTTTTTT.

The rearrangement uses TRBV5-4 and TRBJ2-3; 15 bases match TRBD2. V was clipped by 4 bases and J by 1 base; unmatched bases: 7. CDR1 is SGHNT and CDR2 is YYREEE in the germline V gene (reference sequence). The CDR3 extends over 18 amino acids. The CDR3 DNA is TGTGCCAGCAGCCGGGGACTAGCGGGAGGATATGGCACAGATACGCAGTATTTT. This encodes CASSRGLAGGYGTDTQYF.

In its sample, this clone ranks as medium-sized (0.01 to 0.1%). The chain employs TRBV5-4 and TRBJ2-3, with a tentative D call TRBD1 (5 bases). The V end lost 2 bases, the J end lost 2 bases, and 9 bases lay between the germline ends. Germline loops: CDR1 SGHNT, CDR2 YYREEE (reference sequence). There are 14 residues in the CDR3. DNA of the CDR3: TGTGCCAGCAGCTTCTGGGGCTACACAGATACGCAGTATTTT. Translating it yields CASSFWGYTDTQYF.

This rearrangement joins TRBV27 to TRBJ1-1; D perhaps matches TRBD1 (6 bases). This CDR3 has 14 amino acids. Between the trimmed V and J ends, which lost 4 bases and 1 base, there was a span of 10 bases. Per the germline V gene, CDR1 is MNHEY and CDR2 is SMNVEV (reference sequence). This chain's CDR3 is CASSYDRRNTEAFF. CDR3 bases: TGTGCCAGCAGTTATGACAGGAGGAACACTGAAGCTTTCTTT.

This chain connects TRBV5-6 to TRBJ2-5; D is possibly TRBD2 (5 bases). V was trimmed by 1 base and J by 1 base, leaving 8 bases between them. CDR1 and CDR2 from the germline V gene are SGHDT and YYEEEE. The CDR3 sequence is 14 residues long. The CDR3 nucleotides read TGTGCCAGCAGCTTGATAGGACTCCAAGAGACCCAGTACTTC. Translating gives CASSLIGLQETQYF.

The chain couples TRBV5-6 to TRBJ1-2; the match to TRBD1 covers 7 bases. The CDR3 is made up of 18 amino acids. V shed 4 bases, J shed 7 bases, and the junction held 22 bases outside the gene matches. Germline V gene data show CDR1 as SGHDT and CDR2 as YYEEEE. The CDR3 DNA follows: TGTGCCAGCAGCGTGCCAACAGGGGCCATCCCAGGTCTCTTTGGCTACACCTTC. It is translated as CASSVPTGAIPGLFGYTF.

This rearrangement joins TRBV2 to TRBJ2-7, with D possibly TRBD2 on 6 matching bases. CDR1 is SNHLY and CDR2 is FYNNEI in the germline V gene. Between the trimmed V and J ends, which lost 3 bases and 5 bases, there was a span of 14 bases. The CDR3 covers 14 residues. The chain's CDR3 is CASSELRGGDEQYF. CDR3 in DNA: TGTGCCAGCAGTGAGTTAAGGGGAGGCGACGAGCAGTACTTC.

The J gene is TRBJ1-1, the V gene TRBV2, with TRBD1 as a possible D gene (5 bases). V lost 7 bases and J lost 3, with 12 bases in between. From germline, CDR1 is SNHLY and CDR2 FYNNEI. The CDR3 has 13 amino acids. CDR3 in DNA: TGTGCCAGCAATTGGGGGGTGCACACTGAAGCTTTCTTT. Its protein product is CASNWGVHTEAFF.

The rearrangement uses TRBV5-1 and TRBJ2-3; 7 bases align to TRBD1. The germline V gene encodes CDR1 SGHRS and CDR2 YFSETQ. This CDR3 has 14 amino acids. With 2 bases clipped from V and 3 bases from J, the junction kept 3 bases outside the gene matches. CDR3: CASSFDRVTDTQYF. The CDR3 DNA reads TGCGCCAGCAGCTTCGACAGGGTTACAGATACGCAGTATTTT. Based on the CDR3 plus reference TRBV5-1 and TRBJ2-3, the full variable domain is KAGVTQTPRYLIKTRGQQVTLSCSPISGHRSVSWYQQTPGQGLQFLFEYFSETQRNKGNFPGRFSGRQFSNSRSEMNVSTLELGDSALYLCASSFDRVTDTQYFGPGTRLTVL.

The CDR3 nucleotides read TGCAGCCCGGGAGGACAAGAGACCCAGTACTTC. Translation gives CSPGGQETQYF. The chain joins TRBV20-1 to TRBJ2-5; 7 bases align to TRBD2. Germline V gene sequence: CDR1 DFQATT, CDR2 SNEGSKA (reference sequence). This CDR3 spans 11 amino acids.

The gene calls are TRBV19 and TRBJ1-5; possible D gene TRBD1, 5 bases. The CDR3 is 13 residues long. Trimming cost V 3 bases and J 9 bases, with 12 bases left between them. Germline-derived CDR1 and CDR2 are LNHDA and SQIVND (reference sequence). The CDR3, as DNA: TGTGCCAGTAGTATGAACACCCAGGGGCCCCAGCATTTT. Encoded protein: CASSMNTQGPQHF.

This chain links TRBV4-1 with TRBJ2-5; 12 bases align to TRBD2. Germline-derived CDR1 and CDR2 are MGHRA and YSYEKL. V was pared by 1 base and J by 13 bases, with 7 bases of the junction left unmatched. The CDR3 is 14 amino acids. CDR3: CASSQVGLAGPSYF. CDR3 coding DNA: TGCGCCAGCAGCCAAGTAGGACTAGCGGGGCCGTCGTACTTC.

This chain uses TRBV15 with TRBJ2-2; a possible D gene is TRBD1 (5 bases). Germline V gene data show CDR1 as LNHNV and CDR2 as YYDKDF (reference sequence). The CDR3 is made up of 14 amino acids. V lost 4 bases, J lost 1 base, and 7 bases lay in between. CDR3 DNA sequence: TGTGCCACCAGCAATACAGGGAACACCGGGGAGCTGTTTTTT. Its protein product is CATSNTGNTGELFF.

The genes are TRBV19 and TRBJ2-3; the D is unclear. The V gene lost 1 base and the J gene lost 8 bases, with 10 bases spanning the gap. The CDR3 has 13 residues. Germline V gene lookup returns CDR1 LNHDA and CDR2 SQIVND (reference sequence). CDR3 DNA: TGTGCCAGTAGTATAGCAAATACTGGTACGCAGTATTTT. It codes for CASSIANTGTQYF.

The chain has TRBV5-1 and TRBJ2-7; D perhaps matches TRBD2 (5 bases). The length of the CDR3 is 14 residues. Per germline, CDR1 SGHRS and CDR2 YFSETQ. Trimming removed 2 bases at V and 5 bases at J, with 14 bases between. The CDR3 DNA reads as TGCGCCAGCAGCTTAGCCCTAGCAATCGACGAGCAGTACTTC. Translating it yields CASSLALAIDEQYF.

This chain joins TRBV10-1 and TRBJ2-1; 10 positions match TRBD2. From germline, CDR1 is WNHNN and CDR2 SYGVQD (reference sequence). This CDR3 has 14 residues. V lost 2 bases, J lost 7 bases, and 2 bases stayed unmatched. Here the CDR3 reads CASSEASGSNEQFF. CDR3 DNA: TGCGCCAGCAGTGAGGCTAGCGGGAGTAATGAGCAGTTCTTC.